A single sample is the source of the 24 T cell receptor beta chains below, sequenced in a study of blood T cell repertoires in COVID-19. Sequencing used immunoSEQ multiplex PCR; TCRdb keeps in-frame clones, though not all of them. The sample lists hundreds of thousands of clones; around nine tenths were seen once. Material for sequencing was PBMCs or T cells enriched from blood (not recorded which). The receptors were gathered from a woman aged 45-65 years who had recovered from COVID-19.

The chain couples TRBV9 to TRBJ2-5; 7 nucleotides match TRBD2. J lost 2 bases, V lost 1 base, and 2 bases had no gene match. The V gene's germline CDR1 is SGDLS and CDR2 YYNGEE. The CDR3 loop spans 14 amino acids. CDR3 sequence (DNA): TGTGCCAGCAGCGTACTAGCGGAGCAAGAGACCCAGTACTTC. The encoded protein is CASSVLAEQETQYF.

V and J are TRBV29-1 and TRBJ1-2, with D perhaps TRBD1 (6 bases). This CDR3 is 14 amino acids long. Deletions cut 3 bases from V and 3 bases from J, with 14 bases between. Germline V gene sequence: CDR1 SQVTM, CDR2 ANQGSEA. The CDR3 sequence: CSVEGGAWDYGYTF. The DNA for the CDR3 is TGCAGCGTTGAGGGGGGGGCGTGGGACTATGGCTACACCTTC.

The chain joins TRBV3-1 (or the pseudogene TRBV3-2) to TRBJ2-2; 10 nucleotides match TRBD1. V trimming: 3 bases; J trimming: 5 bases; junction bases outside the gene matches: 3. This CDR3 is built from 15 residues. The germline V gene encodes CDR1 LGHDT and CDR2 YNNKEL (reference sequence). Written as DNA, the CDR3 is TGTGCCAGCAGCCAGACAGGGGGCTGGACCGGGGAGCTGTTTTTT. Amino acids: CASSQTGGWTGELFF.

This chain uses TRBV21-1 with TRBJ1-4; the D segment call TRBD1 is taken from the table without a DNA check. TRBV21-1 is a documented pseudogene. There are 15 residues in the CDR3. CDR3 nucleotide sequence: TGTGCCAGCAGAAAGGGCAGGGGCTGGGGTGAAAAACTGTTTTTT. Translated, it gives CASRKGRGWGEKLFF.

The chain uses TRBV5-1 and TRBJ1-1, with 7 bases that match TRBD1. Trimming cost V 3 bases and J 0 bases; bases outside gene matches: 8. Germline V gene sequence: CDR1 SGHRS, CDR2 YFSETQ. The CDR3 length is 16 residues. The CDR3 coding sequence is TGCGCCAGCAGCTCGGGACAGCTGAACTTGAACACTGAAGCTTTCTTT. It translates to CASSSGQLNLNTEAFF.

The rearrangement uses TRBV7-8 and TRBJ2-5; 8 bases match TRBD1. After removal of 4 bases from V and 2 bases from J, the junction contained 3 bases not matched to a gene. The length of the CDR3 is 14 residues. Germline V gene sequence: CDR1 SGHVS, CDR2 FQNEAQ. The CDR3 coding sequence is TGTGCCAGCAGCTACGGACAGGGTCAAGAGACCCAGTACTTC. This gives the protein CASSYGQGQETQYF. Full variable domain (remainder filled in from reference TRBV7-8 and TRBJ2-5): GAGVSQSPRYKVAKRGQDVALRCDPISGHVSLFWYQQALGQGPEFLTYFQNEAQLDKSGLPSDRFFAERPEGSVSTLKIQRTQQEDSAVYLCASSYGQGQETQYFGPGTRLLVL.

The chain combines TRBV2 with TRBJ1-1; unclear D gene. This CDR3 has 11 amino acids. Germline CDR1 reads SNHLY; CDR2 reads FYNNEI. V lost 7 bases and J lost 6, with 9 bases in between. The CDR3 nucleotides are TGTGCCAGCATATTGGTAGCTGAAGCTTTCTTT. This translates into CASILVAEAFF.

This clone was picked up one time. The germline gene is not matched at one end of the junction; a read error may be the cause. The V gene is TRBV7-7, the J gene TRBJ2-1; 10 bases are shared with TRBD2. There are 16 residues in the CDR3. Germline assignment: CDR1 SSHAT and CDR2 FNYEAQ (reference sequence). CDR3 coding DNA: TGTGCTAGCAGCTTAACGGTGGTAGCGGGAGGTGGTGAGCAGTTCTTC. Protein: CASSLTVVAGGGEQFF.

The CDR3 loop is CASDNLVRQGSGTEAFF. DNA for the CDR3: TGTGCCAGCGACAATCTCGTACGACAGGGGTCGGGGACTGAAGCTTTCTTT. The chain couples TRBV28 to TRBJ1-1; 8 bases align to TRBD1. J gave up 5 bases and V 8 bases, and 19 bases lay outside the gene matches. The length of the CDR3 is 17 residues. Germline values: CDR1 MDHEN, CDR2 SYDVKM.

The V call is TRBV5-1, the J call TRBJ1-4, with D unresolved. V gave up 0 bases and J gave up 3 bases, with 9 bases separating them. CDR3 length: 15 residues. Germline V gene data show CDR1 as SGHRS and CDR2 as YFSETQ. The CDR3, as DNA: TGCGCCAGCAGCTTGGGCCGAGCTCCTAATGAAAAACTGTTTTTT. Protein product: CASSLGRAPNEKLFF.

The chain employs TRBV5-1 and TRBJ2-1; D gene unclear. Between the trimmed V and J ends, which lost 1 base and 8 bases, there was a span of 4 bases. The CDR3 has 11 residues. The germline gives CDR1 SGHRS, CDR2 YFSETQ. The DNA of the CDR3 is TGCGCCAGCAGCTTGAGCTATGAGCAGTTCTTC. Its protein is CASSLSYEQFF.

The CDR3 loop is CASSPPGQVLGYTF. The CDR3 coding sequence is TGTGCCAGCTCACCTCCTGGACAGGTGCTTGGCTACACCTTC. The V gene is TRBV18, the J gene TRBJ1-2, with 7 bases lining up with TRBD1. This CDR3 is 14 amino acids long. In germline, CDR1 is KGHSH, CDR2 LQKENI. V shed 3 bases and J 7 bases; nucleotides not matched to a gene: 8.

The gene calls are TRBV28 and TRBJ1-5; 7 nucleotides match TRBD1. The CDR3 sequence is 15 residues long. V dropped 3 bases and J dropped 5; count of bases not matched to a gene: 7. Germline CDR1 is MDHEN and CDR2 is SYDVKM. CDR3 bases: TGTGCCAGCAGTTTTCTGACAGGGAGCGATCAGCCCCAGCATTTT. Its translation is CASSFLTGSDQPQHF.

The chain couples TRBV6-1 to TRBJ2-7; D possibly corresponds to TRBD1 (6 bases). The ends were cut back, 2 bases at V and 5 bases at J, with 13 bases in the middle. Germline assignment: CDR1 MNHNS and CDR2 SASEGT. The CDR3 totals 14 residues. The CDR3 reads CASSERWTADEQYF. For the CDR3, the DNA is TGTGCCAGCAGTGAACGCTGGACAGCCGACGAGCAGTACTTC.

The chain recombines TRBV20-1 with TRBJ2-7; D call uncertain. The CDR3 is 14 residues long. V lost 3 bases to trimming and J lost 1 base, with 13 bases between them. CDR1 and CDR2 (germline): DFQATT, SNEGSKA (reference sequence). The CDR3 bases are TGCAGTGCTAGTTGGCTAGTGGAGTCCTACGAGCAGTACTTC. It is translated as CSASWLVESYEQYF.

The gene calls are TRBV27 and TRBJ1-2; 8 nucleotides match TRBD1. The CDR3 covers 15 residues. Germline values: CDR1 MNHEY, CDR2 SMNVEV (reference sequence). The trim removed 5 bases at V and 4 bases at J, leaving 9 bases unmatched. The CDR3: CASSTRQGRGYGYTF. CDR3 in DNA: TGTGCCAGCAGTACCCGACAGGGGAGGGGCTATGGCTACACCTTC.

The chain uses TRBV18 and TRBJ2-1; D not certain. Germline lookup yields CDR1 KGHSH and CDR2 LQKENI. The CDR3 consists of 15 residues. V was shortened by 0 bases and J by 6 bases, with 12 bases between the two germline ends. The CDR3 DNA reads TGTGCCAGCTCACCACCGGGCCCGGTCGGCAATGAGCAGTTCTTC. Amino acids: CASSPPGPVGNEQFF.

V is TRBV20-1 and J is TRBJ2-7, with D possibly being TRBD1 (6 bases). The V end was cut by 6 bases, the J end by 8 bases, with 14 bases between. This CDR3 spans 11 amino acids. Germline V lookup: CDR1 DFQATT, CDR2 SNEGSKA (reference sequence). CDR3 sequence (DNA): TGCAGTGCAACTAACAGGGCCCAGCAGTACTTC. As protein: CSATNRAQQYF.

This chain joins TRBV7-2 and TRBJ2-7; weak D call: TRBD2 (6 bases). The CDR3 is 13 residues long. Germline CDR1 and CDR2: SGHTA and FQGNSA. Trimming removed 3 bases at V and 4 bases at J, with 10 bases between. The CDR3 here is CASSLSGTYEQYF. Here the CDR3 DNA reads TGTGCCAGCAGCTTGTCCGGGACTTACGAGCAGTACTTC.

The CDR3 reads CATMGRRGIHF. The CDR3 DNA reads TGTGCCACCATGGGCAGGCGGGGGATCCACTTT. V and J are TRBV12-3 or TRBV12-4 and TRBJ1-6; maybe TRBD1 (5 bases). V was trimmed by 10 bases and J by 17 bases, leaving 18 bases between them. This CDR3 is built from 11 residues.

This clone is a singleton in its sample. The chain is built from TRBV5-1 and TRBJ2-3; D is perhaps TRBD2 (5 bases). The V and J ends lost 0 bases and 2 bases respectively, with 10 bases between them. The germline V gene has CDR1 SGHRS and CDR2 YFSETQ. The CDR3 contains 15 residues. CDR3 sequence reads: CASSLGRGFTDTQYF. Written as DNA, the CDR3 is TGCGCCAGCAGCTTGGGTCGGGGATTCACAGATACGCAGTATTTT.

The chain is built from TRBV6-4 and TRBJ2-7, with D perhaps matching TRBD1 (6 bases). V was cut by 4 bases and J by 3 bases, with 16 bases left in between. The germline gives CDR1 MRHNA, CDR2 SNTAGT. The CDR3 is 15 residues long. The DNA of the CDR3 is TGTGCCAGCAGTGCCCTCTACAGGGACCACTACGAGCAGTACTTC. Translation: CASSALYRDHYEQYF.

The V call is TRBV27, the J call TRBJ2-3; 7 bases are shared with TRBD2. This CDR3 has 15 amino acids. The germline CDR1 and CDR2 sequences are MNHEY and SMNVEV (reference sequence). The J segment lost 2 bases and the V segment lost 6 bases, leaving 8 bases of the junction unmatched. CDR3 in amino acids: CASSLAEDPTDTQYF. As DNA, the CDR3 is TGTGCCAGCAGCCTAGCGGAAGACCCCACAGATACGCAGTATTTT.

This clone showed up just once. V and J are TRBV27 and TRBJ1-1; 10 bases align to TRBD1. The CDR3 is made up of 17 amino acids. The V gene end was trimmed by 1 base and the J gene end by 2 bases; junction bases not matched to a gene: 7. The V gene's germline CDR1 is MNHEY and CDR2 SMNVEV (reference sequence). DNA for the CDR3: TGTGCCAGCAGTTTATACCCGGGACAGGGGCAAAACACTGAAGCTTTCTTT. Translating gives CASSLYPGQGQNTEAFF.